This is a list of T cell receptor beta chains from one sample in a study of regulatory T cells in long-lasting Graves disease. TCRdb itself ran the multiplex PCR reads through MiXCR, one entry per CDR3 protein. Counted here are hundreds of thousands of distinct CDR3 sequences, less than 20% occurring once; the ten biggest clones make up 15% to 20%. The data were also submitted as part of a second study, on T cells in Graves' hyperthyroidism and ophthalmopathy.

The material was peripheral blood mononuclear cells (PBMCs), obtained at new diagnosis, from a patient treated with antithyroid drugs. The receptors shown here come from a woman aged 25 to 39 with Graves disease. Both conserved end residues are part of each CDR3. Fields, in order: J gene, V gene, clone size, D gene, CDR3 DNA, CDR3 protein. The D gene is left open where the match is weak. Clone size appears in some rows only: once, few, many, or a class for an expanded clone.

TRBJ2-1 TRBV7-2 few TRBD2 TGTGCCAGCAGCTTTTGGCCAGCGGGATACAATGAGCAGTTCTTC CASSFWPAGYNEQFF
TRBJ2-3 TRBV10-3 few TRBD2 TGTGCCACGAGCGGGCGGGAGCTGTCGGATACGCAGTATTTT CATSGRELSDTQYF
TRBJ1-1 TRBV12-3/TRBV12-4 few TRBD1 TGTGCCAGCAGTGCACAGGGGATGGCTGAAGCTTTCTTT CASSAQGMAEAFF
TRBJ1-1 TRBV27 many NA TGTGCCAGCAGTTTACGGGGACTCACTGAAGCTTTCTTT CASSLRGLTEAFF
TRBJ2-7 TRBV5-1 NA TRBD2 TGCGCCAGCAGCGTGGGACTAGCGGGCGAGCAGTACTTC CASSVGLAGEQYF
TRBJ1-2 TRBV27 few NA TGTGCCAGCAGTTTATTCGGGGGGCCTATTTTATCTAACTATGGCTACACCTTC CASSLFGGPILSNYGYTF
TRBJ2-1 TRBV27 few NA TGTGCCAGCAGTTTATCGGAGGAGGTCTTCTTGGTCTACAATGGGCAGTTCTTC CASSLSEEVFLVYNGQFF
TRBJ2-3 TRBV28 many NA TGTGCCAGCAGTTTCCGGCGGGGACACACAGATACGCAGTATTTT CASSFRRGHTDTQYF
TRBJ2-2 TRBV7-9 few TRBD2 TGTGCCAGCAGCTCTCGGACTAGCGGGAGTGGCGGGGAGCTGTTTTTT CASSSRTSGSGGELFF
TRBJ2-5 TRBV7-2 few NA TGTGCCAGCAGCCCTGAGTACTTC CASSPEYF
TRBJ1-2 TRBV2 many TRBD1 TGTGCCAGCAACCCACAGGGGCACATCGAGCCCTACACCTTC CASNPQGHIEPYTF
TRBJ1-4 TRBV28 NA NA TGTGCCAGCAGTTTAATCCCTCAAAATGAAAAACTGTTTTTT CASSLIPQNEKLFF
TRBJ2-3 TRBV6-1 NA TRBD2 TGTGCCAGCAGCCTTTCGGCGGGAGCCACAGATACGCAGTATTTT CASSLSAGATDTQYF
TRBJ2-3 TRBV7-9 many NA TGTGCCAGCAGCTTAGCCGAGGTCGACACGCAGTATTTT CASSLAEVDTQYF
TRBJ2-5 TRBV2 many TRBD2 TGTGCCAGCAGTTCCGGGACTAGCGGGACGAGAACCCAGTACTTC CASSSGTSGTRTQYF
TRBJ2-3 TRBV30 NA TRBD2 TGTGCCTGGACCGTCAGTGGGGTAGCGGGAGATACGCAGTATTTT CAWTVSGVAGDTQYF
TRBJ2-1 TRBV10-3 once NA TGTGCCATCAGTGAGTCTTGGACAGCCTCACCCAATGAGCAGTTCTTC CAISESWTASPNEQFF
TRBJ1-5 TRBV9 many TRBD1 TGTGCCAGCAGCGTAGAGGGGGCACCGAATCAGCCCCAGCATTTT CASSVEGAPNQPQHF
TRBJ2-7 TRBV29-1 NA NA TGCAGCGTTGATCCTGGGGACTCCTACGAGCAGTACTTC CSVDPGDSYEQYF
TRBJ1-5 TRBV5-5 few NA TGTGCCAGCAGCCTCAACGATGTCGGGCCCCAGCATTTT CASSLNDVGPQHF